The clone carrying this TCR beta chain has ten or more counts. TCR beta VDJ combinations and CDR3 sequences were profiled from genomic DNA. TCRdb redid the calling of the reads with MiXCR, one entry per CDR3 protein. This table holds over 150,000 distinct CDR3 sequences, less than 60% found once. Previously, flow cytometry had revealed CD8+CD57+ cell expansion in the patients chosen for sequencing. The germline V and J ends were trimmed by 4 bases and 3 bases, with 13 bases remaining between them. CDR1 and CDR2 from the germline V gene are SGDLS and YYNGEE. This CDR3 has 14 residues. The data were taken from a study of CD8+CD57+ T cells in acquired aplastic anemia.

The J gene is TRBJ1-1, the V gene TRBV9, with a possible D match to TRBD1 (5 bases). This sequence originates from a human donor with aplastic anemia. Sequencing input: sorted CD4+, CD8+, or CD8+CD57+ T cells (not recorded which) from PBMCs. For the CDR3, the DNA is TGTGCCAGCAGCAAATCTTTGGGGGACACTGAAGCTTTCTTT. Translating it yields CASSKSLGDTEAFF.